This T cell receptor (beta chain) comes out of a study of identical twins. Overall study results and limits: Out-of-frame alpha sequences shared by twins were enriched for low generation probability.

This clonotype has at least ten counts. Its antigen is not identified. This CDR3 is built from 15 residues. V dropped 3 bases and J dropped 6; count of bases not matched to a gene: 5. The authors used template switching to add a universal primer site and gave cDNA unique molecular identifiers. TCRdb itself ran the 5' RACE reads through MiXCR, one entry per CDR3 protein. The sample has around 280,000 distinct CDR3 sequences; approximately 8.5% are singletons. These sequences were also reported in another study, on yellow fever vaccine responses in identical twins.

This clonotype originated in a woman younger than 30 in good health. Material for sequencing was memory (CD45RO+) T cells sorted from blood. The chain employs TRBV12-3 or TRBV12-4 and TRBJ2-2; 9 bases line up with TRBD2. CDR3 DNA sequence: TGTGCCAGCAGTTTTGTAGCGGGAGTGTCCGGGGAGCTGTTTTTT. Translating gives CASSFVAGVSGELFF.